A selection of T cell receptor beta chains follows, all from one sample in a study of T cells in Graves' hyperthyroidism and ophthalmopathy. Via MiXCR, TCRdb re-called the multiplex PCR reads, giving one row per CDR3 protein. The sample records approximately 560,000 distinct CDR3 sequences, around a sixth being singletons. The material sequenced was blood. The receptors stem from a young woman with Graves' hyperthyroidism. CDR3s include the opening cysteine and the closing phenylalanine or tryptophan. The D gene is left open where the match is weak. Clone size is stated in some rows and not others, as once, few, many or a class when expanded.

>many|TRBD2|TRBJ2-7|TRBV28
CASSRRLAGTYLFYEQYF
TGTGCCAGCAGTAGAAGACTAGCGGGCACCTATCTTTTCTACGAGCAGTACTTC
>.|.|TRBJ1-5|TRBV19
CASHDVGARYNQPQHF
TGTGCCAGTCACGACGTGGGGGCAAGATACAATCAGCCCCAGCATTTT
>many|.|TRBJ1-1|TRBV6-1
CASSGPGANTEAFF
TGTGCCAGCAGTGGCCCGGGGGCAAACACTGAAGCTTTCTTT
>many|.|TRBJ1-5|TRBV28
CASSLPIGGISQPQHF
TGTGCCAGCAGTTTACCCATTGGAGGGATTAGTCAGCCCCAGCATTTT
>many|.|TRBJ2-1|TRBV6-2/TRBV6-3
CASGPRGYNEQFF
TGTGCCAGCGGACCCAGGGGCTACAATGAGCAGTTCTTC
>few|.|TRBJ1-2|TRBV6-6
CASSYAREANYGYTF
TGTGCCAGCAGTTACGCCAGGGAAGCTAACTATGGCTACACCTTC
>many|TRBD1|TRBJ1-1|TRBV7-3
CASSLAPTGVMNTEAFF
TGTGCCAGCAGCTTAGCGCCGACAGGGGTCATGAACACTGAAGCTTTCTTT
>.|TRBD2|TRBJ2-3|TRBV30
CACLTDEREAHTQYF
TGTGCCTGCCTTACCGATGAGCGGGAGGCTCATACGCAGTATTTT
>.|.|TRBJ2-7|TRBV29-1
CSVDPGISDEQYF
TGCAGCGTTGACCCAGGGATTTCCGACGAGCAGTACTTC
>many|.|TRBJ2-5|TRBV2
CASRRRDHLLQETQYF
TGTGCCAGCAGGCGCCGGGACCATCTCCTCCAAGAGACCCAGTACTTC
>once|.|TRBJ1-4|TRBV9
CASSAIPGFNEKLFF
TGTGCCAGCAGCGCAATCCCGGGGTTTAATGAAAAACTGTTTTTT
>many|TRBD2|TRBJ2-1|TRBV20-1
CSARDLGGGPYNEQFF
TGCAGTGCTAGAGATCTGGGGGGAGGGCCCTACAATGAGCAGTTCTTC
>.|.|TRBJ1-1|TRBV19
CASSPFSVNTEAFF
TGTGCCAGTAGCCCGTTTTCGGTGAACACTGAAGCTTTCTTT
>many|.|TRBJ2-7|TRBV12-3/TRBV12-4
CASSLGNPGEQYF
TGTGCCAGCAGCTTGGGGAATCCCGGCGAGCAGTACTTC
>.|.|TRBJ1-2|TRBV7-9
CASSPWDRDNYGYTF
TGTGCCAGCAGCCCATGGGACCGGGATAACTATGGCTACACCTTC
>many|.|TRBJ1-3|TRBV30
CAWRERLSGNTIYF
TGTGCCTGGAGAGAGAGGCTCTCTGGAAACACCATATATTTT
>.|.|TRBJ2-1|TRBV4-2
CASSHSLHEQFF
TGTGCCAGCAGCCATTCCCTGCATGAGCAGTTCTTC
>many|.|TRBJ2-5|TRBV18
CASSPIQETQYF
TGTGCCAGCTCACCTATTCAAGAGACCCAGTACTTC
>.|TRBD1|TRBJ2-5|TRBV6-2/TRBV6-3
CASTLDRVEETQYF
TGTGCCAGCACCTTGGACAGGGTGGAAGAGACCCAGTACTTC
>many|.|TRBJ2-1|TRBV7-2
CASSLQGLFDEQFF
TGTGCCAGCAGCCTACAGGGTTTATTCGATGAGCAGTTCTTC
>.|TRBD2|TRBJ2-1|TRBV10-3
CAISGLAGGFVNEQFF
TGTGCCATCAGTGGACTAGCGGGAGGGTTCGTAAATGAGCAGTTCTTC
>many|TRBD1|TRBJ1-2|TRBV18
CASSPDRGQGGYTF
TGTGCCAGCAGCCCGGACAGGGGGCAAGGTGGCTACACCTTC
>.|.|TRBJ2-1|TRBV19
CASAPGGTSGNEQFF
TGTGCCAGTGCCCCTGGGGGGACCAGCGGGAATGAGCAGTTCTTC
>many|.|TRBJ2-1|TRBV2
CASTEGGLAGNEQFF
TGTGCCAGCACCGAAGGCGGGCTAGCAGGCAATGAGCAGTTCTTC
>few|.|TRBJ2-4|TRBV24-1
CATSDSVPGNIQYF
TGTGCCACCAGTGATTCAGTCCCGGGAAACATTCAGTACTTC
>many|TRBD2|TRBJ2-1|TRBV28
CASSFRRGGRGLDNEQFF
TGTGCCAGCAGCTTTAGGAGAGGCGGGAGAGGGTTGGACAATGAGCAGTTCTTC
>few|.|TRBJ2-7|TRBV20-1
CSASLTTGTYEQYF
TGCAGTGCTAGCCTAACGACAGGCACCTACGAGCAGTACTTC
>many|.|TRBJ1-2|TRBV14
CASSHGGVDYTF
TGTGCCAGCAGCCACGGGGGTGTGGACTACACCTTC
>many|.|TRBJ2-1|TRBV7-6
CASSLARGHNEQFF
TGTGCCAGCAGCTTAGCGCGGGGCCACAATGAGCAGTTCTTC